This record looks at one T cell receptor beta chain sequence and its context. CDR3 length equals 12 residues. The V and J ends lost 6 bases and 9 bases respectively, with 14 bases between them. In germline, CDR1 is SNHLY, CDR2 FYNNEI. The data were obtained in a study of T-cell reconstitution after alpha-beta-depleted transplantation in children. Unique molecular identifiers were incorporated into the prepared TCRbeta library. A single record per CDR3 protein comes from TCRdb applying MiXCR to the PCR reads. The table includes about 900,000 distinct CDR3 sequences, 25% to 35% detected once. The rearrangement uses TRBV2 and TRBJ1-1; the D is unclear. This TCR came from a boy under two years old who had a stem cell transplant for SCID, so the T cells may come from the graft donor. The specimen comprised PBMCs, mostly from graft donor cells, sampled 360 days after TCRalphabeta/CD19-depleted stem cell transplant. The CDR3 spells CASSSTRVKAFF. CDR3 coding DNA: TGTGCCAGCAGCTCCACAAGGGTGAAAGCTTTCTTT.